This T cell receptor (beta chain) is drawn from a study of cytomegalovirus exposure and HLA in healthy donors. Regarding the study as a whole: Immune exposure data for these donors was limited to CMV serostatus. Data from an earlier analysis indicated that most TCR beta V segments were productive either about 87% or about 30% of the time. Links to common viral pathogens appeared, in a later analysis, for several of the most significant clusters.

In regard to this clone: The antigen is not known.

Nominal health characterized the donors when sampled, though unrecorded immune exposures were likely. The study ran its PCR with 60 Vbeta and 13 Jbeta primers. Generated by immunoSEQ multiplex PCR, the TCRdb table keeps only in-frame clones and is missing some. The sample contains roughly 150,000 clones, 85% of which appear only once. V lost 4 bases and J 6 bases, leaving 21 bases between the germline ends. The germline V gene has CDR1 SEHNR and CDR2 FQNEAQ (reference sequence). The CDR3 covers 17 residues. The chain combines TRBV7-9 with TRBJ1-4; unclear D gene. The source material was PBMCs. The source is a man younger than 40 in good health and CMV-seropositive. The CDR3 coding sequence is TGTGCCAGCAGCTCCTCTGCACGGGAAGGTATGGATGAAAAACTGTTTTTT. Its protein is CASSSSAREGMDEKLFF.